This T cell receptor (beta chain) is from a study of shared clonotypes between healthy human individuals. Study-level results: Naive CD4 clonotypes were shared across several donors at 4.5% to 6.5%.

Sequenced by immunoSEQ multiplex PCR; TCRdb stores in-frame clones only, minus some. The sample yields 1.6 million or so clones, approximately 98.5% seen once. The CDR3 has 15 amino acids. Germline V gene data show CDR1 as MNHEY and CDR2 as SVGAGI. V lost 6 bases and J lost 3, with 15 bases in between. Comment on this clone: Its antigen remains unknown.

J is TRBJ1-5 and V is TRBV6-5, with D perhaps matching TRBD1 (5 bases). This TCR came from a young man in good health. Sequencing was performed on naive CD4+ T cells sorted from blood. Stated subset: CD45RA+ positively selected. The chain's CDR3 is CASRTGQGNNQPQHF. CDR3 nucleotide sequence: TGTGCCAGCAGGACGGGGCAGGGAAACAATCAGCCCCAGCATTTT.